A selection of T cell receptor beta chains follows, all from one sample in a study of blood T cell repertoires in COVID-19. The protocol was immunoSEQ multiplex PCR, while the TCRdb copy is restricted to in-frame clones and leaves out a portion. The sample carries around 160,000 clones, 70% to 90% recorded once. The sample consisted of peripheral blood. The receptors come from a man in his sixties with active or convalescent COVID-19. Each CDR3 is given with its conserved first and last residue. The D gene is left open where the match is weak. Part of the rows lack a size; the others show once, few, many or a class for expanded clones.

J gene | clone size | D gene | V gene | CDR3 protein | CDR3 DNA
TRBJ1-1 | . | . | TRBV28 | CASTARVNTEAFF | TGTGCCAGCACCGCCCGGGTGAACACTGAAGCTTTCTTT
TRBJ2-5 | . | . | TRBV11-2 | CASSLDLSLGQYF | TGTGCCAGCAGCTTAGATCTGTCCCTCGGCCAGTACTTC
TRBJ1-2 | once | TRBD1 | TRBV27 | CASSFLRQGYGYTF | TGTGCCAGCAGTTTTCTACGACAGGGTTATGGCTACACCTTC
TRBJ1-3 | . | . | TRBV18 | CASSRGTASSGNTIYF | TGTGCCAGCTCACGCGGGACGGCCAGCTCTGGAAACACCATATATTTT
TRBJ2-1 | few | TRBD2 | TRBV7-9 | CASSLGLARGGQFF | TGTGCCAGCAGCTTAGGACTAGCGCGAGGGGGGCAGTTCTTC
TRBJ2-3 | . | . | TRBV9 | CASSFSSSTDTQYF | TGTGCCAGCAGCTTTTCCTCTAGCACAGATACGCAGTATTTT
TRBJ2-3 | . | TRBD2 | TRBV7-3 | CASSSLAGRTDTQYF | TGTGCCAGCAGCTCGTTAGCGGGACGGACAGATACGCAGTATTTT
TRBJ2-7 | . | . | TRBV6-2/TRBV6-3 | CASSQPSHAPTYEQYF | TGTGCCAGCAGCCAACCCTCACACGCACCGACATACGAGCAGTACTTC
TRBJ1-6 | . | . | TRBV10-3 | CAISENAGYNSPLHF | TGTGCCATCAGTGAGAACGCGGGCTATAATTCACCCCTCCACTTT
TRBJ2-7 | . | . | TRBV7-3 | CASSNTPNEQYF | TGTGCCAGCAGCAATACTCCCAACGAGCAGTACTTC
TRBJ1-2 | . | TRBD1 | TRBV28 | CASRGTGERVGGYTF | TGTGCCAGCAGGGGGACAGGGGAAAGAGTAGGCGGCTACACCTTC
TRBJ1-5 | few | . | TRBV10-3 | CAISDGVGVQPQHF | TGTGCCATCAGTGACGGAGTAGGGGTTCAGCCCCAGCATTTT
TRBJ2-3 | once | TRBD1 | TRBV27 | CASSLLGRGPKDTQYF | TGTGCCAGCAGTTTATTGGGCAGGGGGCCGAAAGATACGCAGTATTTT
TRBJ2-6 | . | . | TRBV5-1 | CASSLPAGLSSGANVLTF | TGCGCCAGCAGCTTGCCGGCAGGATTAAGCTCTGGGGCCAACGTCCTGACTTTC
TRBJ2-5 | . | . | TRBV2 | CASSELLGETQYF | TGTGCCAGCAGTGAATTACTAGGCGAGACCCAGTACTTC
TRBJ1-2 | . | TRBD1 | TRBV28 | CASSLQTGSWIGYTF | TGTGCCAGCAGTCTCCAGACAGGGAGCTGGATCGGCTACACCTTC
TRBJ1-6 | . | TRBD1 | TRBV28 | CASRWITGGRDSPLHF | TGTGCCAGCAGATGGATCACAGGGGGTAGGGATTCACCCCTCCACTTT